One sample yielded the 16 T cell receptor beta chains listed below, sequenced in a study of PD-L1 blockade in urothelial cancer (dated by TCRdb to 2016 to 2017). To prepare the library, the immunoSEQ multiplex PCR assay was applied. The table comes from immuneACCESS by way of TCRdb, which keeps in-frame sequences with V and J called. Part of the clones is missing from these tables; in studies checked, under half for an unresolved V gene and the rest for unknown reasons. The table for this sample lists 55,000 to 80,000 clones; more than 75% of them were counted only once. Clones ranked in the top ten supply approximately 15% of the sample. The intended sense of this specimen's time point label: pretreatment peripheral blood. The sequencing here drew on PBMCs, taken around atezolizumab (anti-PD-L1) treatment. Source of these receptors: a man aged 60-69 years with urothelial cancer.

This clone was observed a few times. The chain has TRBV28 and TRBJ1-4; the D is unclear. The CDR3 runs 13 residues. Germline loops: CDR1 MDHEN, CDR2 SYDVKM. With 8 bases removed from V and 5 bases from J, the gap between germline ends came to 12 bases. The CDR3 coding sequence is TGTGCCAGCTACCGGGGAGGGAATGAAAAACTGTTTTTT. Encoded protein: CASYRGGNEKLFF. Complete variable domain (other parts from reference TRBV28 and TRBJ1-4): DVKVTQSSRYLVKRTGEKVFLECVQDMDHENMFWYRQDPGLGLRLIYFSYDVKMKEKGDIPEGYSVSREKKERFSLILESASTNQTSMYLCASYRGGNEKLFFGSGTQLSVL.

Written as DNA, the CDR3 is TGTGCCAGCATTCCACTAGCGGATAGCACAGATACGCAGTATTTT. Amino acid sequence: CASIPLADSTDTQYF. The chain is built from TRBV21-1 and TRBJ2-3; TRBD2, the table's D call, lacks a check against the DNA. TRBV21-1 is marked as a pseudogene. This CDR3 has 15 amino acids.

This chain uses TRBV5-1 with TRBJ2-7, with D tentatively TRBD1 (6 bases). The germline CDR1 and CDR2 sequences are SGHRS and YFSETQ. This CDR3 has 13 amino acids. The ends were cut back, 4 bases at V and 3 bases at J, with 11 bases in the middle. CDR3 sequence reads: CASSGQGSYEQYF. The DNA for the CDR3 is TGCGCCAGCAGCGGTCAGGGGAGCTACGAGCAGTACTTC.

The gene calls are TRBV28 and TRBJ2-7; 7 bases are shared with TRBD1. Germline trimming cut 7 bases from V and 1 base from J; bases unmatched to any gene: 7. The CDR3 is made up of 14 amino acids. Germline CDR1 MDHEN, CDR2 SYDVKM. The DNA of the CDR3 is TGTGCCAGCATCCTAGGGGGCGAATCCTACGAGCAGTACTTC. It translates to CASILGGESYEQYF.

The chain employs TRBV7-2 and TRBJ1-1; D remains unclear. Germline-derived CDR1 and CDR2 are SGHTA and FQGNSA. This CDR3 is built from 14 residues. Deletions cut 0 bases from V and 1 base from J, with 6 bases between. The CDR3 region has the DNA TGTGCCAGCAGCTTAGCGACTACGAACACTGAAGCTTTCTTT. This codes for CASSLATTNTEAFF.

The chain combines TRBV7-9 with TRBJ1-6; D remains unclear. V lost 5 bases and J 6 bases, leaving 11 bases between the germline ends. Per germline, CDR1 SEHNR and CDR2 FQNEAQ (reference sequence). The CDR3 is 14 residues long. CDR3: CASSPTGFNSPLHF. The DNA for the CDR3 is TGTGCCAGCAGCCCTACGGGGTTTAATTCACCCCTCCACTTT.

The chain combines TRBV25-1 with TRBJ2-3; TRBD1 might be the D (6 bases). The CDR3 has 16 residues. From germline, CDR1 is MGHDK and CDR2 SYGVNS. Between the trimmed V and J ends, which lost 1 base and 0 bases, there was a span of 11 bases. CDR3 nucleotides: TGTGCCAGCAGTGAATCTTGGGGGCCCAGCACAGATACGCAGTATTTT. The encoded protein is CASSESWGPSTDTQYF.

The CDR3 loop reads CSVARLDTEAFF. DNA for the CDR3: TGCAGCGTTGCTAGGTTGGACACTGAAGCTTTCTTT. The rearrangement joins TRBV29-1 to TRBJ1-1; D remains unclear. V was trimmed by 4 bases and J by 3 bases, leaving 9 bases between them. Germline V gene sequence: CDR1 SQVTM, CDR2 ANQGSEA. The CDR3 is made up of 12 amino acids.

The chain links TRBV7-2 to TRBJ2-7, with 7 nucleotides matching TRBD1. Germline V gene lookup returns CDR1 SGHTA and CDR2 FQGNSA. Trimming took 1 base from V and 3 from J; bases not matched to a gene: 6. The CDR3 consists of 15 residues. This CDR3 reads CASSLGSQGSYEQYF. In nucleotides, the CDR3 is TGTGCCAGCAGCTTAGGGTCACAGGGGAGCTACGAGCAGTACTTC.

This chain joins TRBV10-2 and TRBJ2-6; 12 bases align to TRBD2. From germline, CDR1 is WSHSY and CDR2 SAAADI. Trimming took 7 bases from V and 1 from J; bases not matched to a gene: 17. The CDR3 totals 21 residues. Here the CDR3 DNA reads TGCGCCAGCACCCGAAGGCTAGCGGGGGGGCGCGTTGATTCTGGGGCCAACGTCCTGACTTTC. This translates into CASTRRLAGGRVDSGANVLTF.

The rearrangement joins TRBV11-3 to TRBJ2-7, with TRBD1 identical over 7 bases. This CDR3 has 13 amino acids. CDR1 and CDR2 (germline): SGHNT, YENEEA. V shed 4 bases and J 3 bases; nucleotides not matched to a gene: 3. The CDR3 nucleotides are TGTGCCAGCAGCTCGGGACAGATCTACGAGCAGTACTTC. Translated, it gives CASSSGQIYEQYF.

CDR3 loop: CASRGQGYEQYF. Here the CDR3 DNA reads TGTGCCAGCAGGGGTCAGGGGTACGAGCAGTACTTC. The chain carries TRBV7-9 and TRBJ2-7; D is perhaps TRBD1 (6 bases). Germline V lookup: CDR1 SEHNR, CDR2 FQNEAQ (reference sequence). The CDR3 contains 12 residues. V was clipped by 6 bases and J by 4 bases, with 10 bases between them.

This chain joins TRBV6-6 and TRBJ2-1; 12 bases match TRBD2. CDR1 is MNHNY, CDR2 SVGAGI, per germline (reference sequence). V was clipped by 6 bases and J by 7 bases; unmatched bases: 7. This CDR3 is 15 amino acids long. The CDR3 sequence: CASRLAGGPRNEQFF. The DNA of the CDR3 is TGTGCCAGCAGGCTAGCGGGGGGGCCTAGGAATGAGCAGTTCTTC.

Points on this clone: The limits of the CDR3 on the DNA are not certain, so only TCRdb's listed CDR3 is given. The CDR3 here is CASRLVKGWGTGAGELFF. This chain connects TRBV12-2 to TRBJ2-2; TRBD1, the table's D call, was not compared with the DNA. TRBV12-2 is annotated as a pseudogene. The CDR3 contains 18 residues when both ends are counted.

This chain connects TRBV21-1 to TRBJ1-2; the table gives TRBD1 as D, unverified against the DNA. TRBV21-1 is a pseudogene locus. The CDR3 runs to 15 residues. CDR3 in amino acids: CASSKLRDRGHGYTF. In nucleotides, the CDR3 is TGTGCCAGCAGCAAACTCAGGGACAGGGGACATGGCTACACCTTC.

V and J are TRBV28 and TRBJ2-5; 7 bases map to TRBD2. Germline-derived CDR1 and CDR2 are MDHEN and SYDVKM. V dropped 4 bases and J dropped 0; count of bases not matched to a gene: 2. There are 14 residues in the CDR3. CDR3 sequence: CASSWGGYQETQYF. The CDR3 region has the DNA TGTGCCAGCAGTTGGGGGGGGTACCAAGAGACCCAGTACTTC.